Listed below are T cell receptor beta chains from one sample, sequenced in a study of blood T cell repertoires in COVID-19. Sequencing used immunoSEQ multiplex PCR; TCRdb keeps in-frame clones, though not all of them. The sample lists 95,000 to 150,000 clones, around 89% occurring once. What was sequenced was peripheral blood. The receptor source for this set is a man aged 50-60 years with acute or convalescent COVID-19. CDR3s include the opening cysteine and the closing phenylalanine or tryptophan. Each record gives: D gene, V gene, J gene, CDR3 DNA, CDR3 protein. D genes are given only for firm matches.

D: TRBD1; V: TRBV24-1; J: TRBJ1-1; DNA: TGTGCCCCCCAAGGCAGAACTTACAGGGGGACTGAAGCTTTCTTT; CDR3: CAPQGRTYRGTEAFF
D: TRBD1; V: TRBV5-1; J: TRBJ1-2; DNA: TGCGCCAGCACTCCAGGGGGAACTCATGGCTACACCTTC; CDR3: CASTPGGTHGYTF
D: NA; V: TRBV7-8; J: TRBJ1-3; DNA: TGTGCCAGCAGCTTCCTCACTGAATCCTCTGGAAACACCATATATTTT; CDR3: CASSFLTESSGNTIYF
D: NA; V: TRBV20-1; J: TRBJ2-7; DNA: TGCAGTGCTAGAGCCACGGGAGAGCAGTACTTC; CDR3: CSARATGEQYF
D: TRBD1; V: TRBV12-3/TRBV12-4; J: TRBJ1-5; DNA: TGTGCCAGCAGCGACAGGGGAGGTCAGCCCCAGCATTTT; CDR3: CASSDRGGQPQHF
D: TRBD2; V: TRBV10-3; J: TRBJ2-1; DNA: TGTGCCATCAGTGACACAGGTAGCGGGAGCAACAATGAGCAGTTCTTC; CDR3: CAISDTGSGSNNEQFF
D: TRBD2; V: TRBV3-1/TRBV3-2; J: TRBJ2-3; DNA: TGTGCCAGCAGCAGAAGGGGGACTAGCGGCACAGATACGCAGTATTTT; CDR3: CASSRRGTSGTDTQYF
D: TRBD2; V: TRBV7-2; J: TRBJ2-7; DNA: TGTGCCAGCAGCTTAGAGGGGACTAGTGGGTCCTACGAGCAGTACTTC; CDR3: CASSLEGTSGSYEQYF
D: TRBD2; V: TRBV11-2; J: TRBJ2-3; DNA: TGTGCCAGCAGCCGGGACTACAGAGATACGCAGTATTTT; CDR3: CASSRDYRDTQYF
D: NA; V: TRBV7-2; J: TRBJ2-4; DNA: TGTGCCAGCAGCTTAGGGCTAGCCAAAAACATTCAGTACTTC; CDR3: CASSLGLAKNIQYF
D: NA; V: TRBV4-3; J: TRBJ2-7; DNA: TGCGCCAGCAGCCAAGACGCAGGTCGTAACGAGCAGTACTTC; CDR3: CASSQDAGRNEQYF
D: NA; V: TRBV16; J: TRBJ1-6; DNA: TGTGCCAGCAGCCCCGTGGGACAATCTGGATCACCCCTCCACTTT; CDR3: CASSPVGQSGSPLHF